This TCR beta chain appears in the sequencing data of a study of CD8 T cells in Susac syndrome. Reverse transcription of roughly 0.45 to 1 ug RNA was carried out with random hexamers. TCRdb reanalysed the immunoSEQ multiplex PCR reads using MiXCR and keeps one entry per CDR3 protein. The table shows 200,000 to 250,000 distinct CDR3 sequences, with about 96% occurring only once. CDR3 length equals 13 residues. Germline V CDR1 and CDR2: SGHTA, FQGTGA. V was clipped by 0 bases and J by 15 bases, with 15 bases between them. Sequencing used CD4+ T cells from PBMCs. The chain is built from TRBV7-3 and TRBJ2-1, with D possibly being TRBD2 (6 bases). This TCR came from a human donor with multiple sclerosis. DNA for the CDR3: TGTGCCAGCAGCTTAACACAAGGGACTCGTCCGTTCTTC. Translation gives CASSLTQGTRPFF.